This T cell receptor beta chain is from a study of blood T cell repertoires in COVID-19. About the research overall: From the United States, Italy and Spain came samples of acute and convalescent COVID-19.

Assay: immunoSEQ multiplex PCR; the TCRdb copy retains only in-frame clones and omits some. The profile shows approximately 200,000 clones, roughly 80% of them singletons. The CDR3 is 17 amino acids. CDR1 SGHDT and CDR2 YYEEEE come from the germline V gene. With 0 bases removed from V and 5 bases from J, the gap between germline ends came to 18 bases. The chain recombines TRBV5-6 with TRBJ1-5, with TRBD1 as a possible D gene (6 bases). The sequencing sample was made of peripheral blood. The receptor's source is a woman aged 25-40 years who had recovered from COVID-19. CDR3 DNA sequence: TGTGCCAGCAGCTTGGCCGGGACAAATGAAATAGATCAGCCCCAGCATTTT. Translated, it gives CASSLAGTNEIDQPQHF.